What follows are 14 T cell receptor beta chains derived from one specimen sequenced in a study of graft-versus-host responses after intestinal transplantation. The repertoire was sequenced with immunoSEQ multiplex PCR; TCRdb's copy has only in-frame clones and lacks some. The sample yields approximately 120,000 clones, approximately 92% seen once. Their antigens remain unidentified. Sequencing used unstimulated CD4+ T cells sorted from spleen or lymph node cells, obtained before intestinal transplant. These receptors were collected from a human donor who received an intestinal transplant.

The chain joins TRBV10-1 to TRBJ1-6, with D unresolved. The CDR3 is 15 amino acids. V was shortened by 2 bases and J by 7 bases, with 12 bases between the two germline ends. Per the germline V gene, CDR1 is WNHNN and CDR2 is SYGVQD (reference sequence). The CDR3 nucleotides read TGCGCCAGCAGTGAGAGTTCCCGAGGGAATTCACCCCTCCACTTT. It codes for CASSESSRGNSPLHF.

The sample holds a few counts of this clone. The J gene is TRBJ1-3, the V gene TRBV18; D ambiguous. Trimming took off 2 bases at V and 0 bases at J, with 5 bases between the two ends. The CDR3 has 14 amino acids. Per the germline V gene, CDR1 is KGHSH and CDR2 is LQKENI. CDR3 in DNA: TGTGCCAGCTCACCATCGGACTCTGGAAACACCATATATTTT. Translated, it gives CASSPSDSGNTIYF.

The chain combines TRBV11-2 with TRBJ2-3; TRBD2 matches 13 bases. The V segment lost 5 bases and the J segment 4 bases; nucleotides outside the gene matches: 6. The V gene's germline CDR1 is SGHAT and CDR2 FQNNGV. The CDR3 sequence is 16 residues long. CDR3 in amino acids: CASSPTSGGAPDTQYF. DNA of the CDR3: TGTGCCAGCAGCCCTACTAGCGGGGGGGCCCCAGATACGCAGTATTTT.

The rearrangement joins TRBV2 to TRBJ1-2; the D is unclear. Trimming pared 3 bases from V and 1 base from J, leaving 9 bases between. The germline gives CDR1 SNHLY, CDR2 FYNNEI. The CDR3 extends over 14 amino acids. The CDR3, as DNA: TGTGCCAGCAGTGACGGGGTACTTAACTATGGCTACACCTTC. The encoded protein is CASSDGVLNYGYTF. The variable domain in full, completed from reference TRBV2 and TRBJ1-2, reads EPEVTQTPSHQVTQMGQEVILRCVPISNHLYFYWYRQILGQKVEFLVSFYNNEISEKSEIFDDQFSVERPDGSNFTLKIRSTKLEDSAMYFCASSDGVLNYGYTFGSGTRLTVV.

V and J are TRBV5-4 and TRBJ2-2, with 10 bases identical to TRBD2. The CDR3 consists of 15 residues. Losses at the gene ends were 2 bases for V and 5 bases for J; bases not matched to a gene: 3. CDR1 SGHNT and CDR2 YYREEE come from the germline V gene (reference sequence). CDR3 amino acids: CASSLAGGKTGELFF. CDR3 nucleotide sequence: TGTGCCAGCAGCTTAGCGGGGGGGAAAACCGGGGAGCTGTTTTTT.

V is TRBV15 and J is TRBJ2-5, with TRBD2 identical over 10 bases. Looked up from germline, CDR1 is LNHNV and CDR2 is YYDKDF (reference sequence). The CDR3 is 16 residues long. Unmatched junction bases numbered 11, after V lost 5 bases and J lost 5 bases. The CDR3 region is CATSVRGTSVGETQYF. CDR3 nucleotides: TGTGCCACCAGCGTCCGCGGGACTAGCGTGGGCGAGACCCAGTACTTC. The full variable domain, in which reference TRBV15 and TRBJ2-5 provide the parts outside the CDR3, is DAMVIQNPRYQVTQFGKPVTLSCSQTLNHNVMYWYQQKSSQAPKLLFHYYDKDFNNEADTPDNFQSRRPNTSFCFLDIRSPGLGDTAMYLCATSVRGTSVGETQYFGPGTRLLVL.

This clone was seen only once. The chain recombines TRBV4-1 with TRBJ2-3, with TRBD1 matching 8 bases. The J segment lost 2 bases and the V segment lost 3 bases, leaving 7 bases of the junction unmatched. Germline V lookup: CDR1 MGHRA, CDR2 YSYEKL. This CDR3 has 16 amino acids. The CDR3 sequence is CASSQPDRGLTDTQYF. CDR3 coding DNA: TGCGCCAGCAGCCAGCCCGACAGGGGTCTCACAGATACGCAGTATTTT.

This chain uses TRBV7-3 with TRBJ2-3; D remains ambiguous. V dropped 4 bases and J dropped 2 bases, with 7 bases sitting between them. The CDR3 consists of 13 residues. CDR1 SGHTA and CDR2 FQGTGA come from the germline V gene. CDR3 in amino acids: CASSSRPTDTQYF. CDR3 coding DNA: TGTGCCAGCAGCTCTCGGCCCACAGATACGCAGTATTTT.

The J gene is TRBJ1-3, the V gene TRBV6-1; D may be TRBD1 (6 bases). Germline V CDR1 and CDR2: MNHNS, SASEGT. Trimming took 2 bases from V and 8 from J, leaving 16 bases between them. The CDR3 consists of 15 residues. The CDR3 region has the DNA TGTGCCAGCAGTGAATTGGGGGTCAGGGGCTACACCATATATTTT. Protein product: CASSELGVRGYTIYF.

The V call is TRBV30, the J call TRBJ1-4, with 7 bases matching TRBD1. This CDR3 has 15 residues. Unmatched junction bases numbered 6, after V lost 0 bases and J lost 5 bases. Germline-derived CDR1 and CDR2 are GTSNPN and SVGIG (reference sequence). The CDR3 loop reads CAWSVQGQLNEKLFF. DNA for the CDR3: TGTGCCTGGAGTGTACAGGGACAGTTAAATGAAAAACTGTTTTTT. Filled out from reference TRBV30 and TRBJ1-4, the complete variable domain reads SQTIHQWPATLVQPVGSPLSLECTVEGTSNPNLYWYRQAAGRGLQLLFYSVGIGQISSEVPQNLSASRPQDRQFILSSKKLLLSDSGFYLCAWSVQGQLNEKLFFGSGTQLSVL.

The chain uses TRBV2 and TRBJ1-2; a weak D match, TRBD1 (6 bases). This CDR3 has 15 residues. The V gene lost 8 bases and the J gene lost 2 bases, with 18 bases spanning the gap. Per the germline V gene, CDR1 is SNHLY and CDR2 is FYNNEI. In nucleotides, the CDR3 is TGTGCCAGCGATACAGGGCGGGGACCGAACTATGGCTACACCTTC. Its translation: CASDTGRGPNYGYTF.

The chain employs TRBV10-1 and TRBJ2-7; 7 bases line up with TRBD1. V gave up 6 bases and J gave up 5 bases; unmatched junction bases: 10. Germline CDR1 and CDR2: WNHNN and SYGVQD (reference sequence). This CDR3 has 14 amino acids. The CDR3 reads CASRYERDSNEQYF. DNA for the CDR3: TGCGCCAGCAGGTACGAACGGGACAGCAACGAGCAGTACTTC.

The chain combines TRBV5-6 with TRBJ2-7; D is unresolved. The germline V gene has CDR1 SGHDT and CDR2 YYEEEE. The CDR3 runs 13 residues. V lost 1 base and J lost 3, with 8 bases in between. The CDR3, as DNA: TGTGCCAGCAGCTTGCGTAACAGCTACGAGCAGTACTTC. Translating gives CASSLRNSYEQYF.

The chain carries TRBV14 and TRBJ1-4; 7 nucleotides line up with TRBD1. There are 16 residues in the CDR3. J was trimmed by 5 bases and V by 0 bases; bases with no gene match: 6. Germline V gene data show CDR1 as SGHDN and CDR2 as FVKESK. CDR3 nucleotides: TGTGCCAGCAGCCAAGAATCGGACAGGATGAATGAAAAACTGTTTTTT. It is translated as CASSQESDRMNEKLFF.